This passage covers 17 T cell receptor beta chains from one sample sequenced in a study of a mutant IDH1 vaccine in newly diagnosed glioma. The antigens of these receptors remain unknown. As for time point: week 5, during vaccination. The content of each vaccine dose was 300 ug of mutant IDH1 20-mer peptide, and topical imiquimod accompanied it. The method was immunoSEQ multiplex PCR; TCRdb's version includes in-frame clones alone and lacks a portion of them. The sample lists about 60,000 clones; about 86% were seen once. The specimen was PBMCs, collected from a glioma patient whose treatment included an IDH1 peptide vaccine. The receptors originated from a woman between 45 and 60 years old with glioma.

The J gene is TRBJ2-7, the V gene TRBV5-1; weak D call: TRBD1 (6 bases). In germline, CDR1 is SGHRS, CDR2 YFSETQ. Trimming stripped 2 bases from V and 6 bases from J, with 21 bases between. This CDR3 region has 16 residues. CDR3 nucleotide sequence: TGCGCCAGCAGCTTATCACAGGGCCCGCAAATGGTCGAGCAGTACTTC. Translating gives CASSLSQGPQMVEQYF.

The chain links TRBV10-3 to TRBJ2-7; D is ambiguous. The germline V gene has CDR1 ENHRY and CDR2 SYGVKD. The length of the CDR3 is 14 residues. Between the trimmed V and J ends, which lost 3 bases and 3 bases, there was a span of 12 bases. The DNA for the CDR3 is TGTGCCATCAGTGATAGTCCGGGCCACTACGAGCAGTACTTC. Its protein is CAISDSPGHYEQYF.

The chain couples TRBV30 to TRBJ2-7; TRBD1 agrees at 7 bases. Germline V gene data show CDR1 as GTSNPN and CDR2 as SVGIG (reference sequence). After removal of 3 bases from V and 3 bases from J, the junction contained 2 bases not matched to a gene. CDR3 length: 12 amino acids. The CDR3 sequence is CAWRGDSYEQYF. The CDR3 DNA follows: TGTGCCTGGAGGGGGGACAGCTACGAGCAGTACTTC.

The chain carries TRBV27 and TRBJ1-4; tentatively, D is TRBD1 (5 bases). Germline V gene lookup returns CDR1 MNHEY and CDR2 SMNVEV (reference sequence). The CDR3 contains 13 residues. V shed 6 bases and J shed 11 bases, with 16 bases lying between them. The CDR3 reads CASRRDRIGKLFF. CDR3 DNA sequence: TGTGCCAGCAGACGAGACAGAATTGGGAAACTGTTTTTT. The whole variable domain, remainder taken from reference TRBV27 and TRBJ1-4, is EAQVTQNPRYLITVTGKKLTVTCSQNMNHEYMSWYRQDPGLGLRQIYYSMNVEVTDKGDVPEGYKVSRKEKRNFPLILESPSPNQTSLYFCASRRDRIGKLFFGSGTQLSVL.

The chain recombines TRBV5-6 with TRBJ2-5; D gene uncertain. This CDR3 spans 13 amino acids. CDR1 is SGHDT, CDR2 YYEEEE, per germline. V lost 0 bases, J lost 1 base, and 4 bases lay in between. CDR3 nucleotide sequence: TGTGCCAGCAGCTTGGGGGCCCAAGAGACCCAGTACTTC. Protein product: CASSLGAQETQYF.

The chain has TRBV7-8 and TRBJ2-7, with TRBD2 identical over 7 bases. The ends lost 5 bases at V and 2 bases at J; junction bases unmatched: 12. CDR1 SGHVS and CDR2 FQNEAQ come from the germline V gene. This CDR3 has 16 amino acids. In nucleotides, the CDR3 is TGTGCCAGCAGCCAACTCGGGGGGACGGTAACCTACGAGCAGTACTTC. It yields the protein CASSQLGGTVTYEQYF.

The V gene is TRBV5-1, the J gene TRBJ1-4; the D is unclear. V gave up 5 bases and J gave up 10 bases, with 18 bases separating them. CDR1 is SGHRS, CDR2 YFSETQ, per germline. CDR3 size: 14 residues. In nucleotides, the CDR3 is TGCGCCAGCAGTCTGGCCTCCAGGAACGGAAAACTGTTTTTT. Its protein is CASSLASRNGKLFF.

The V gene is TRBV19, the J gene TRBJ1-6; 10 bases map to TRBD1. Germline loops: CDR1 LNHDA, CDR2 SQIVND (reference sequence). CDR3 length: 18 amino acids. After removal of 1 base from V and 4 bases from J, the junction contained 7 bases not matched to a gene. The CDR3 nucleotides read TGTGCCAGTAGTATAGCACCGGGACAGGGGAGGTATAATTCACCCCTCCACTTT. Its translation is CASSIAPGQGRYNSPLHF.

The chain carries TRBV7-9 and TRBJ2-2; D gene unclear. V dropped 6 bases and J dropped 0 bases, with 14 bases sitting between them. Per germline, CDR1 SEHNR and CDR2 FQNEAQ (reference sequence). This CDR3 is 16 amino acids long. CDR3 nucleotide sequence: TGTGCCAGCAGTTCCCAGGTGCAAGCGAACACCGGGGAGCTGTTTTTT. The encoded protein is CASSSQVQANTGELFF. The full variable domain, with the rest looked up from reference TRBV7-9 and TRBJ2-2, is DTGVSQNPRHKITKRGQNVTFRCDPISEHNRLYWYRQTLGQGPEFLTYFQNEAQLEKSRLLSDRFSAERPKGSFSTLEIQRTEQGDSAMYLCASSSQVQANTGELFFGEGSRLTVL.

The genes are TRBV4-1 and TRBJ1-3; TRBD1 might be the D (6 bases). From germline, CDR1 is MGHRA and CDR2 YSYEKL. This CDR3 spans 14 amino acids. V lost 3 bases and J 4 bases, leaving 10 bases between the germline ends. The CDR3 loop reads CASSQRGLGNTIYF. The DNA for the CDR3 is TGCGCCAGCAGCCAGCGGGGGCTCGGAAACACCATATATTTT.

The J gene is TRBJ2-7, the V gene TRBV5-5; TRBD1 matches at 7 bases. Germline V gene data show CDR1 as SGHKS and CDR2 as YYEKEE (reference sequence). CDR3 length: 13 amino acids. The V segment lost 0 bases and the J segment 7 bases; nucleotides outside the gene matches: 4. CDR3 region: CASSLGTGTEQYF. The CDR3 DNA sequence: TGTGCCAGCAGCTTGGGGACAGGTACAGAGCAGTACTTC.

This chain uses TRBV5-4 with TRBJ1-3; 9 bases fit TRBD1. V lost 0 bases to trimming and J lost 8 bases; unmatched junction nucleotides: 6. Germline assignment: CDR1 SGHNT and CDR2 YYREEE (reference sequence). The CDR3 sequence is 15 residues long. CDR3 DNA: TGTGCCAGCAGCTTGGCTACAGGGGGCCCCGACACCATATATTTT. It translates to CASSLATGGPDTIYF.

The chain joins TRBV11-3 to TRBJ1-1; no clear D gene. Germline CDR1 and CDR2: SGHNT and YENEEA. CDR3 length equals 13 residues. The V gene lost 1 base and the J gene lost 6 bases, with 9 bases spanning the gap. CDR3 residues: CASSLGAVAEAFF. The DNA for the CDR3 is TGTGCCAGCAGCTTAGGGGCCGTCGCTGAAGCTTTCTTT.

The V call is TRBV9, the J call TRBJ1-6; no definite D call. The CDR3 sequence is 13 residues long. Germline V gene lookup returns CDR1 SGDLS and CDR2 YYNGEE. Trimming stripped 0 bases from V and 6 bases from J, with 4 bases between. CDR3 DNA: TGTGCCAGCAGCGTAGGTTTTAATTCACCCCTCCACTTT. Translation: CASSVGFNSPLHF.

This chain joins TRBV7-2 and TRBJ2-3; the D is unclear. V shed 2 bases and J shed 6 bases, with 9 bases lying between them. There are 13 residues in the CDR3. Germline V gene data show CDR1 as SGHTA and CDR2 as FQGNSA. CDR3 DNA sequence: TGTGCCAGCAGCTTATCCGATCCGGATACGCAGTATTTT. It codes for CASSLSDPDTQYF.

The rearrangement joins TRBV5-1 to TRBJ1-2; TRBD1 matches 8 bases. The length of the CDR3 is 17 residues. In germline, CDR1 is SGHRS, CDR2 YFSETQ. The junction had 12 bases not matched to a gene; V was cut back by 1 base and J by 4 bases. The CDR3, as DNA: TGCGCCAGCAGCTTGATCCCGAACGGACAGGGTAGCTATGGCTACACCTTC. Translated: CASSLIPNGQGSYGYTF. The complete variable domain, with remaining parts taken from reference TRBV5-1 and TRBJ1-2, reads KAGVTQTPRYLIKTRGQQVTLSCSPISGHRSVSWYQQTPGQGLQFLFEYFSETQRNKGNFPGRFSGRQFSNSRSEMNVSTLELGDSALYLCASSLIPNGQGSYGYTFGSGTRLTVV.

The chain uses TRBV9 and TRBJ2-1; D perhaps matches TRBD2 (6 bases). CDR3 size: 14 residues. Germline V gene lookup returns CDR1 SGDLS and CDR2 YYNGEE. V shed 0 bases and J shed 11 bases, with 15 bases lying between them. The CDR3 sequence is CASSVDGGERQQFF. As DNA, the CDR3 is TGTGCCAGCAGCGTAGATGGCGGGGAGCGGCAGCAGTTCTTC.